Following are 24 T cell receptor beta chains from one sample sequenced in a study of shared clonotypes between healthy human individuals. The table came from immunoSEQ multiplex PCR; TCRdb's copy has only in-frame clones and leaves some out. This sample has nearly 1,000,000 clones; more than 75% occur once, and the top ten carry approximately 1.5%. Input material: memory CD4+ T cells sorted from blood. Described subset: CD45RA-negative fraction. The receptors here all came from a young man in good health.

This rearrangement joins TRBV5-1 to TRBJ1-2; 8 bases are shared with TRBD1. This CDR3 has 15 residues. Per germline, CDR1 SGHRS and CDR2 YFSETQ. Unmatched junction bases numbered 6, after V lost 4 bases and J lost 1 base. DNA of the CDR3: TGCGCCAGCAGCGTCGGGACAGGAGGTAACTATGGCTACACCTTC. This encodes CASSVGTGGNYGYTF.

The V and J genes are TRBV7-8 and TRBJ2-1; D may be TRBD2 (5 bases). CDR1 and CDR2 from the germline V gene are SGHVS and FQNEAQ. The CDR3 is made up of 17 amino acids. Trimming stripped 5 bases from V and 0 bases from J, with 17 bases between. The CDR3 bases are TGTGCCAGCAGCAAAAGGACTCCCCTGAGCTCCTACAATGAGCAGTTCTTC. The encoded protein is CASSKRTPLSSYNEQFF.

The gene calls are TRBV6-1 and TRBJ2-5; TRBD1 is a possible D gene (8 bases). This CDR3 spans 15 amino acids. V was shortened by 6 bases and J by 4 bases, with 18 bases between the two germline ends. Germline CDR1 MNHNS, CDR2 SASEGT. CDR3 DNA sequence: TGTGCCAGCAGGGGGGAGGGCAGGGGGCGAGAGACCCAGTACTTC. The encoded protein is CASRGEGRGRETQYF.

V is TRBV18 and J is TRBJ2-3, with TRBD1 identical over 7 bases. V dropped 4 bases and J dropped 2; count of bases not matched to a gene: 6. The CDR3 totals 15 residues. CDR1 and CDR2 from the germline V gene are KGHSH and LQKENI. The CDR3 region has the DNA TGTGCCAGCTCACGGACAGGAGGACTCACAGATACGCAGTATTTT. Translated: CASSRTGGLTDTQYF.

CDR3 amino acids: CAWSVLDRNNSPLHF. Written as DNA, the CDR3 is TGTGCCTGGAGTGTACTTGACCGCAATAATTCACCCCTCCACTTT. The J gene is TRBJ1-6, the V gene TRBV30, with unresolved D. Germline-derived CDR1 and CDR2 are GTSNPN and SVGIG (reference sequence). The CDR3 extends over 15 amino acids. V was shortened by 0 bases and J by 5 bases, with 11 bases between the two germline ends. The whole variable domain, remainder taken from reference TRBV30 and TRBJ1-6, is SQTIHQWPATLVQPVGSPLSLECTVEGTSNPNLYWYRQAAGRGLQLLFYSVGIGQISSEVPQNLSASRPQDRQFILSSKKLLLSDSGFYLCAWSVLDRNNSPLHFGNGTRLTVT.

The V gene is TRBV5-4, the J gene TRBJ1-3, with D unresolved. Germline V gene sequence: CDR1 SGHNT, CDR2 YYREEE (reference sequence). V dropped 0 bases and J dropped 0 bases, with 7 bases sitting between them. CDR3 length equals 15 residues. The CDR3 region is CASSLDSFSGNTIYF. Written as DNA, the CDR3 is TGTGCCAGCAGCTTGGACAGCTTCTCTGGAAACACCATATATTTT.

This chain links TRBV16 with TRBJ2-7; tentative D call: TRBD1 (5 bases). The CDR3 loop spans 14 amino acids. The V gene lost 2 bases and the J gene lost 3 bases, with 11 bases spanning the gap. Looked up from germline, CDR1 is KGHSY and CDR2 is FQNENV. The CDR3 bases are TGTGCCAGCAGCCAAGGGATCAGGGACTACGAGCAGTACTTC. This sequence encodes CASSQGIRDYEQYF.

About this clone: Other DNA variants within this sample encode the same CDR3. This sequence joins TRBV2 and TRBJ2-5; unclear D gene. Germline V gives CDR1 SNHLY, CDR2 FYNNEI. This CDR3 comprises 13 residues. V was shortened by 4 bases and J by 2 bases, with 8 bases between the two germline ends. DNA for the CDR3: TGTGCCAGCAGTGGCACCAGGCAAGAGACCCAGTACTTC. Amino acids: CASSGTRQETQYF.

The chain links TRBV19 to TRBJ1-2; 9 nucleotides line up with TRBD1. This CDR3 contains 14 residues. V lost 3 bases, J lost 4 bases, and 3 bases stayed unmatched. Germline V CDR1 and CDR2: LNHDA, SQIVND (reference sequence). This CDR3 reads CASSIPDRGYGYTF. CDR3 DNA: TGTGCCAGTAGTATCCCGGACAGGGGCTATGGCTACACCTTC.

V and J are TRBV2 and TRBJ2-3; 8 bases match TRBD2. Germline V gene lookup returns CDR1 SNHLY and CDR2 FYNNEI. The V segment lost 8 bases and the J segment 4 bases; nucleotides outside the gene matches: 5. This CDR3 spans 13 amino acids. The CDR3 DNA reads as TGTGCCAGCGGCGGGGGGCCCTCAGATACGCAGTATTTT. The encoded protein is CASGGGPSDTQYF. Together with reference TRBV2 and TRBJ2-3, the CDR3 gives the full variable domain: EPEVTQTPSHQVTQMGQEVILRCVPISNHLYFYWYRQILGQKVEFLVSFYNNEISEKSEIFDDQFSVERPDGSNFTLKIRSTKLEDSAMYFCASGGGPSDTQYFGPGTRLTVL.

V usage is TRBV5-1 and J usage is TRBJ1-1, with D hard to call. V lost 1 base to trimming and J lost 1 base, with 11 bases between them. CDR1 and CDR2 from the germline V gene are SGHRS and YFSETQ. The CDR3 is 15 amino acids. For the CDR3, the DNA is TGCGCCAGCAGCTTGTGGTCCCGGGGGAACACTGAAGCTTTCTTT. It codes for CASSLWSRGNTEAFF.

About this clone itself: The same CDR3 is also encoded by other DNA sequences in this sample. V and J are TRBV11-3 and TRBJ2-1, with D perhaps matching TRBD1 (6 bases). This CDR3 is 13 amino acids long. Deletions cut 4 bases from V and 4 bases from J, with 8 bases between. Germline V lookup: CDR1 SGHNT, CDR2 YENEEA. DNA for the CDR3: TGTGCCAGCAGCTCAGGGGTGTACAATGAGCAGTTCTTC. Translated: CASSSGVYNEQFF.

This chain links TRBV5-8 with TRBJ2-5; no clear D gene. V lost 0 bases and J lost 3, with 9 bases in between. The CDR3 has 14 amino acids. From germline, CDR1 is SGHTS and CDR2 YDEGEE. CDR3 DNA sequence: TGTGCCAGCAGCTTGGGTCTACCGAAAGAGACCCAGTACTTC. The encoded protein is CASSLGLPKETQYF.

The rearrangement joins TRBV5-4 to TRBJ2-5; no reliable D call. The V end lost 4 bases, the J end lost 9 bases, and 7 bases lay between the germline ends. In germline, CDR1 is SGHNT, CDR2 YYREEE (reference sequence). The CDR3 spans 10 residues. CDR3 coding DNA: TGTGCCAGCAGCCCGCCCCCCCAGTACTTC. Its protein product is CASSPPPQYF.

The V gene is TRBV30, the J gene TRBJ2-2, with 11 bases matching TRBD2. There are 18 residues in the CDR3. CDR1 GTSNPN and CDR2 SVGIG come from the germline V gene (reference sequence). With V trimmed by 0 bases and J by 6 bases, 12 bases remained unmatched. The CDR3 loop reads CAWSVMRLAGGYAGELFF. In DNA form, the CDR3 reads TGTGCCTGGAGTGTAATGAGGCTAGCGGGAGGCTACGCCGGGGAGCTGTTTTTT. Full variable domain (remainder filled in from reference TRBV30 and TRBJ2-2): SQTIHQWPATLVQPVGSPLSLECTVEGTSNPNLYWYRQAAGRGLQLLFYSVGIGQISSEVPQNLSASRPQDRQFILSSKKLLLSDSGFYLCAWSVMRLAGGYAGELFFGEGSRLTVL.

The genes are TRBV19 and TRBJ2-2; D not certain. Germline-derived CDR1 and CDR2 are LNHDA and SQIVND (reference sequence). V gave up 10 bases and J gave up 0 bases, with 15 bases separating them. The CDR3 spans 15 residues. The CDR3 is CATTPDGTNTGELFF. The CDR3 DNA reads TGTGCCACCACCCCGGACGGAACGAACACCGGGGAGCTGTTTTTT.

The genes are TRBV27 and TRBJ2-6; D gene unclear. Trimming took 8 bases from V and 2 from J, leaving 7 bases between them. This CDR3 is built from 13 residues. CDR1 and CDR2 from the germline V gene are MNHEY and SMNVEV (reference sequence). CDR3 DNA: TGTGCCAGCCGGGCGGCTGGGGCCAACGTCCTGACTTTC. It specifies CASRAAGANVLTF. Using reference TRBV27 and TRBJ2-6 for the parts outside the CDR3, the full variable domain is EAQVTQNPRYLITVTGKKLTVTCSQNMNHEYMSWYRQDPGLGLRQIYYSMNVEVTDKGDVPEGYKVSRKEKRNFPLILESPSPNQTSLYFCASRAAGANVLTFGAGSRLTVL.

The V call is TRBV5-6, the J call TRBJ2-7, with D hard to call. V was shortened by 2 bases and J by 0 bases, with 9 bases between the two germline ends. Germline-derived CDR1 and CDR2 are SGHDT and YYEEEE. The CDR3 spans 14 residues. CDR3 coding DNA: TGTGCCAGCAGCTTTGGCAGGTCCTCCTACGAGCAGTACTTC. Translating gives CASSFGRSSYEQYF.

The DNA of the CDR3 is TGTGCCAGCAGCCCAAGGCCTGAAATCCCATCCTTCTTC. As protein: CASSPRPEIPSFF. The chain couples TRBV6-5 to TRBJ2-1; D is unclear. The CDR3 extends over 13 amino acids. V was pared by 6 bases and J by 16 bases, with 22 bases between. Germline V gene data show CDR1 as MNHEY and CDR2 as SVGAGI.

This chain connects TRBV5-1 to TRBJ2-7, with 12 bases that match TRBD1. The CDR3 is 14 amino acids. The J segment lost 5 bases and the V segment lost 4 bases, leaving 4 bases of the junction unmatched. In germline, CDR1 is SGHRS, CDR2 YFSETQ. The chain's CDR3 is CASSTGQGANEQYF. In DNA form, the CDR3 reads TGCGCCAGCAGCACGGGACAGGGGGCAAACGAGCAGTACTTC.

This clone was observed a single time. The chain recombines TRBV5-3 with TRBJ2-7; no clear D gene. TRBV5-3 is filed as an ORF, its function uncertain. The length of the CDR3 is 16 residues. Trimming removed 0 bases at V and 6 bases at J, with 19 bases between. This chain's CDR3 is CARSLDGRSKSGEQYF. CDR3 in DNA: TGTGCCAGAAGCTTGGATGGCCGGTCCAAATCGGGCGAGCAGTACTTC.

This clone was detected a few times. The chain employs TRBV19 and TRBJ2-1, with D possibly being TRBD1 or TRBD2 (6 bases each). CDR3 size: 15 residues. In germline, CDR1 is LNHDA, CDR2 SQIVND (reference sequence). The V end lost 4 bases, the J end lost 5 bases, and 15 bases lay between the germline ends. The CDR3 coding sequence is TGTGCCAGTAGTAGCAGGAGGGGGGAACACAATGAGCAGTTCTTC. It translates to CASSSRRGEHNEQFF.

This chain links TRBV21-1 with TRBJ2-7; TRBD1, the table's D call, lacks a check against the DNA. TRBV21-1 is flagged as a pseudogene. CDR3 length: 16 residues. CDR3 bases: TGTGCCAGCAGCAAATTAAAAACACCGCGACACTACGAGCAGTACTTC. Protein sequence: CASSKLKTPRHYEQYF.

The gene calls are TRBV18 and TRBJ1-5; TRBD1 might be the D (5 bases). The germline V and J ends were trimmed by 3 bases and 6 bases, with 18 bases remaining between them. Germline V gene lookup returns CDR1 KGHSH and CDR2 LQKENI. CDR3 size: 16 residues. The CDR3 region has the DNA TGTGCCAGCTCACCCGGGCGGACCCAGGGTAGTCAGCCCCAGCATTTT. This gives the protein CASSPGRTQGSQPQHF.